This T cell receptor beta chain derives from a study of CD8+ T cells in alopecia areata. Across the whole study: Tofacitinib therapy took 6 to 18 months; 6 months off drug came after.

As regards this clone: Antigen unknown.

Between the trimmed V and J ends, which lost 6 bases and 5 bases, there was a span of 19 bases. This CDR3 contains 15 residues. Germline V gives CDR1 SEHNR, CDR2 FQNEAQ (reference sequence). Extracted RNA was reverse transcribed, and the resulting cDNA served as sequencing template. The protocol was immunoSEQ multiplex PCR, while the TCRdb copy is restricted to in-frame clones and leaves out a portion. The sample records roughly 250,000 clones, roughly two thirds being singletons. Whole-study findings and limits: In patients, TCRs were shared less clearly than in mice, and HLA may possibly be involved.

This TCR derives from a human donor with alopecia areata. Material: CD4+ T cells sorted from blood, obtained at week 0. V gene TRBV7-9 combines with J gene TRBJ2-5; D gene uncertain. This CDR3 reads CASRHRSAGMETQYF. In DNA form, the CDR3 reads TGTGCCAGCAGACATCGTTCGGCAGGAATGGAGACCCAGTACTTC.